This T cell receptor beta chain came from a study of blood T cell repertoires in COVID-19. The wider study: T cells, B-cell-depleted T cells, or PBMCs provided the cDNA or gDNA that served as material.

As for this clone: Other DNA sequences in the sample encode the same CDR3.

The V end lost 2 bases, the J end lost 0 bases, and 6 bases lay between the germline ends. Germline values: CDR1 SGDLS, CDR2 YYNGEE. The CDR3 is 14 amino acids. Sequencing was performed with immunoSEQ multiplex PCR; in TCRdb, only in-frame clones are kept and a portion is missing. The sample has some 380,000 clones, approximately 89% seen once; the top ten hold 1.3%. The participants were between roughly 18 and 90 years old and came from 24 US areas. Self-reported history from a screening survey and questionnaire set each donor's cohort. Among Cohort 3 donors, those recovered had two negative PCRs, clearance, or symptom resolution.

The chain combines TRBV9 with TRBJ1-3; D unclear. The sequenced sample was PBMCs or T cells enriched from blood (not recorded which). The clonotype comes from a young man who had recovered from COVID-19. This CDR3 reads CASSVSNSGNTIYF. Here the CDR3 DNA reads TGTGCCAGCAGCGTGAGCAACTCTGGAAACACCATATATTTT. The entire variable domain, with the rest obtained from reference TRBV9 and TRBJ1-3, is as follows: DSGVTQTPKHLITATGQRVTLRCSPRSGDLSVYWYQQSLDQGLQFLIQYYNGEERAKGNILERFSAQQFPDLHSELNLSSLELGDSALYFCASSVSNSGNTIYFGEGSWLTVV.